This is a list of T cell receptor beta chains from one sample in a study of patients and donors after allogeneic stem cell transplantation. TCRdb redid the calling of the RT-PCR reads with MiXCR, one entry per CDR3 protein. The sample lists roughly 140,000 distinct CDR3 sequences, about a third occurring once. Sequences were obtained from blood, either unsorted or a sorted T cell fraction (not recorded which). Receptor source: a human donor who was either an allogeneic HSCT recipient or a stem cell or donor lymphocyte infusion donor (not recorded which). It is not recorded whose cells these are; they may come from a transplant donor. The CDR3 runs from the conserved cysteine through the conserved F or W. A D gene is named only where the DNA matches it firmly. Rows give clone size only sometimes, using once, few, many, or a class for an expanded clone.

len | j_gene | v_gene | abundance | d_gene | CDR3nt | CDR3aa
15 | TRBJ2-1 | TRBV7-3 | . | TRBD2 | TGTGCCAGCAACAAAGCGGGGGGCCCCTCCAATGAGCAGTTCTTC | CASNKAGGPSNEQFF
17 | TRBJ1-6 | TRBV6-1 | few | . | TGTGCCAGCAGTGAACGGACCGCGAGCTCCTATAATTCACCCCTCCACTTT | CASSERTASSYNSPLHF
15 | TRBJ1-1 | TRBV3-1 | . | TRBD1 | TGTGCCAGCAGCCCTACACAGGGGGCGAACACTGAAGCTTTCTTT | CASSPTQGANTEAFF
16 | TRBJ2-1 | TRBV7-9 | . | . | TGTGCCAGCAGTTCGACTAGAAGGAACTCCTACAATGAGCAGTTCTTC | CASSSTRRNSYNEQFF
14 | TRBJ1-2 | TRBV28 | few | . | TGTGCCAGCAGTTCCTCTGAAGTTTTGGGTGGCTACACCTTC | CASSSSEVLGGYTF
12 | TRBJ1-1 | TRBV25-1 | few | . | TGTGCCAGCAGTGACAGGGGCACTGAAGCTTTCTTT | CASSDRGTEAFF
13 | TRBJ1-6 | TRBV5-5 | few | TRBD1 | TGTGCCAGCAGCATGACAGGGAACTCACCCCTCCACTTT | CASSMTGNSPLHF
16 | TRBJ1-1 | TRBV15 | few | . | TGTGCCACCAGTGAACCGGGACGGCGTTTGAACACTGAAGCTTTCTTT | CATSEPGRRLNTEAFF
17 | TRBJ2-3 | TRBV24-1 | few | TRBD2 | TGTGCCACCAGTGATTTTCGGTCGGCGGGGGGAACAGATACGCAGTATTTT | CATSDFRSAGGTDTQYF
12 | TRBJ1-3 | TRBV10-3 | few | . | TGTGCCATCTTCCTCGGGGGAAACACCATATATTTT | CAIFLGGNTIYF
15 | TRBJ1-4 | TRBV9 | . | . | TGTGCCAGCAGCGCCCGAGCAGGGCCCCCTGAAAAACTGTTTTTT | CASSARAGPPEKLFF
17 | TRBJ1-6 | TRBV28 | few | . | TGTGCCAGCAGTTTTAAGGTTCTGGGGTCGGGGAATTCACCCCTCCACTTT | CASSFKVLGSGNSPLHF
16 | TRBJ1-4 | TRBV6-6 | . | TRBD1 | TGTGCCAGCAGTACGGGCGGGACAGGGATTAATGAAAAACTGTTTTTT | CASSTGGTGINEKLFF
15 | TRBJ1-6 | TRBV27 | . | . | TGTGCCAGCACCGATTCCCCGGGAGTAGCTTCACCCCTCCACTTT | CASTDSPGVASPLHF
14 | TRBJ1-5 | TRBV6-5 | many | . | TGTGCCAGCAGTTACGGCTCCGCCAATCAGCCCCAGCATTTT | CASSYGSANQPQHF
12 | TRBJ2-3 | TRBV7-9 | few | . | TGTGCCTGGGGGCTACCCACAGATACGCAGTATTTT | CAWGLPTDTQYF
12 | TRBJ2-3 | TRBV12-3/TRBV12-4 | few | . | TGTGCCAGCAGTTTGGACACAGATACGCAGTATTTT | CASSLDTDTQYF
16 | TRBJ2-3 | TRBV5-1 | . | TRBD2 | TGCGCCAGCAGCCGGAATAGCGGGCTCTCACGGGGGACGCAGTATTTT | CASSRNSGLSRGTQYF
15 | TRBJ2-5 | TRBV28 | . | . | TGTGCCAGCAGCTCGGAGAATGCGGCAGGAGGAACCCAGTACTTC | CASSSENAAGGTQYF
13 | TRBJ1-6 | TRBV29-1 | . | TRBD1 | TGCAGCGTTATGACAGGGGAAGGGTCACCCCTCCACTTT | CSVMTGEGSPLHF
9 | TRBJ1-4 | TRBV29-1 | . | . | TGCAGCGTTGTTTGGAGGGTGTTTTTT | CSVVWRVFF
15 | TRBJ2-2 | TRBV9 | . | . | TGTGCCAGCAGCGCAACCTTTTGGAGCACCGGGGAGCTGTTTTTT | CASSATFWSTGELFF